This TCR beta chain was identified during a study of T cell clonality in common variable immunodeficiency. This clone has ten or more counts. The read finishes 3 residues shy of the CDR3 end, and the germline J gene is used to complete it. TCRdb keeps only in-frame clones here, not all; method: immunoSEQ multiplex PCR. The sample shows 45,000 to 55,000 clones, none of them appearing just once. From germline, CDR1 is SNHLY and CDR2 FYNNEI. Trimming cost V 7 bases and J 5 bases, with 15 bases left between them. The CDR3 is 14 residues long. The sequencing input was peripheral blood mononuclear cells. The receptor comes from a person aged 18 to 75 in good health. The rearrangement uses TRBV2 and TRBJ2-1, with D possibly being TRBD2 (6 bases). CDR3 loop: CASILGLTDNEQFF. The sequenced part of the CDR3 DNA is TGTGCCAGCATCTTGGGACTCACGGACAATGAG. The entire variable domain, with the rest obtained from reference TRBV2 and TRBJ2-1, is as follows: EPEVTQTPSHQVTQMGQEVILRCVPISNHLYFYWYRQILGQKVEFLVSFYNNEISEKSEIFDDQFSVERPDGSNFTLKIRSTKLEDSAMYFCASILGLTDNEQFFGPGTRLTVL.